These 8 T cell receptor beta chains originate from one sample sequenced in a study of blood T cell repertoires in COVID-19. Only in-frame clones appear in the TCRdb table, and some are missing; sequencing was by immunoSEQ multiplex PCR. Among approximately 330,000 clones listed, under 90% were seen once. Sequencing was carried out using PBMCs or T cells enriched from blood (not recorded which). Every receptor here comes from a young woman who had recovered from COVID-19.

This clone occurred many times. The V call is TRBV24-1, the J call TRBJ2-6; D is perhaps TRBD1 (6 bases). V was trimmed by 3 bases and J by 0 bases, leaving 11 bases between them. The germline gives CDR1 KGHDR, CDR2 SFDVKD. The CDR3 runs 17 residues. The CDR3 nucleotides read TGTGCCACCAGTGATCACGGACAGAGCTCTGGGGCCAACGTCCTGACTTTC. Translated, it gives CATSDHGQSSGANVLTF.

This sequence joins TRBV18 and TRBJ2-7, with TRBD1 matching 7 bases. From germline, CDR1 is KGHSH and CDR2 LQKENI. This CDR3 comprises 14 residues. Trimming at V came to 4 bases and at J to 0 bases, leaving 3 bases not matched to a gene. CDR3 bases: TGTGCCAGCTCACTAAGGGACAGCTCCTACGAGCAGTACTTC. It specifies CASSLRDSSYEQYF.

The CDR3: CASSLEASNSPLHF. CDR3 bases: TGCGCCAGCAGCCTTGAAGCGAGTAATTCACCCCTCCACTTT. The chain uses TRBV5-1 and TRBJ1-6; no definite D call. This CDR3 is built from 14 residues. Germline-derived CDR1 and CDR2 are SGHRS and YFSETQ. V was clipped by 4 bases and J by 6 bases, with 11 bases between them.

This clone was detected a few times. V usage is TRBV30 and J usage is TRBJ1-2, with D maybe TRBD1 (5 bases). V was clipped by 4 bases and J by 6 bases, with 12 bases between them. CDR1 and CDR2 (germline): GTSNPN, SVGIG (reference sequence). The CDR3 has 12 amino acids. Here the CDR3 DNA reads TGTGCCTGGATTGCCAGGGTCGATGGCTACACCTTC. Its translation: CAWIARVDGYTF.

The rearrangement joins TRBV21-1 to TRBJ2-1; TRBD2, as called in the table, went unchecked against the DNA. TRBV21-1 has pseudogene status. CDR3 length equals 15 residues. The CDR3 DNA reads TGTGCCAGCAGCAAACCTAGGCTCGGGTACAATGAGCAGTTCTTC. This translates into CASSKPRLGYNEQFF.

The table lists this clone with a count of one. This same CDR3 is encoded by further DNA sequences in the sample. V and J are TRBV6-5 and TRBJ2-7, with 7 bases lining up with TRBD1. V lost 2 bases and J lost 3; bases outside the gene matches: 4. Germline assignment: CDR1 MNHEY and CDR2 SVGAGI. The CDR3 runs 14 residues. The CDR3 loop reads CASSYPGQSYEQYF. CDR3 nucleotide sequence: TGTGCCAGCAGTTACCCGGGACAGAGCTACGAGCAGTACTTC.

CDR3 sequence: CASSNIKGNEQFF. Written as DNA, the CDR3 is TGTGCCAGTAGTAATATAAAGGGGAATGAGCAGTTCTTC. The chain recombines TRBV19 with TRBJ2-1, with D maybe TRBD1 (5 bases). Germline V CDR1 and CDR2: LNHDA, SQIVND (reference sequence). Trimming took 4 bases from V and 7 from J, leaving 11 bases between them. This CDR3 region has 13 residues.

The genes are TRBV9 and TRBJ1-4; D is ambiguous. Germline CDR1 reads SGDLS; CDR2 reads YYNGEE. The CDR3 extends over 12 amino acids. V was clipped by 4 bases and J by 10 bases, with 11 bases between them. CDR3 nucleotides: TGTGCCAGCAGCACCCCACCGGGAAAACTGTTTTTT. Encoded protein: CASSTPPGKLFF.